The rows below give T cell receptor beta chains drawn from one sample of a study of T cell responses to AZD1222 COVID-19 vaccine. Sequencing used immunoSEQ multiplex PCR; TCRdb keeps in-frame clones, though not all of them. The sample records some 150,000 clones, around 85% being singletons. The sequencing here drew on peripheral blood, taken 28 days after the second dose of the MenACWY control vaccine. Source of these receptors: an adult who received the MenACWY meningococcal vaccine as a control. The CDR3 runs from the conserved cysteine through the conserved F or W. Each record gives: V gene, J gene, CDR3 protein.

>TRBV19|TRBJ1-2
CASSIMPGTDYGYTF
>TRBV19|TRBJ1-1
CASRWNAEAFF
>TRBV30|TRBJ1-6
CAWSRIGDRDNSPLHF
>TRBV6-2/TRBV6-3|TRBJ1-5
CASSYNLIGQKANQPQHF
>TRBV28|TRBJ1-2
CASRPEGTYGYTF
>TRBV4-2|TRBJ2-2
CASSHPAGELFF
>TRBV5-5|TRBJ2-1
CASRYTQNEQFF
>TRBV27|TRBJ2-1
CASSLRSSYARNNEQFF
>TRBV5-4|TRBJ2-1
CASSIGQGGEQFF
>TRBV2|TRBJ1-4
CASSEMGGGEKLFF
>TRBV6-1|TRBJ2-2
CASSDKLRDTGELFF
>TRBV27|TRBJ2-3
CASGLAGGSGTQYF
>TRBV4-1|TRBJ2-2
CASSQEEDANTGELFF
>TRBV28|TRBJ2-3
CASRPHDGFTDTQYF
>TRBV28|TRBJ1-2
CANSGDSGYTF
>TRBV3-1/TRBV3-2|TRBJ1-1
CASSQDARAKAFF
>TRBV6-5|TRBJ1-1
CASSSSQAFF
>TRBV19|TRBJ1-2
CASSISGQGPSYTF
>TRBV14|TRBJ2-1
CASSQTGTSVEQFF
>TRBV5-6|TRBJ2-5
CASSLGLAGQETQYF
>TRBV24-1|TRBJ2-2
CATSDQGQGADTGELFF
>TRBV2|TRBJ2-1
CASSGASSSYHEQFF
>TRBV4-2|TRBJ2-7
CASSQGDLTSYEQYF
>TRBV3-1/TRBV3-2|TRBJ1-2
CASSQGTGRYYTF
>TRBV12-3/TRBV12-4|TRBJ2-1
CATSPSSYNEQFF
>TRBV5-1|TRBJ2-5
CASSRGTSGRETQYF
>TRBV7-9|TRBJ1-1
CASSLVSRVVTEAFF
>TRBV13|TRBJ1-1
CASKGQGRNTEAFF
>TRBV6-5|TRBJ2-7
CASRPYGEFYEQYF
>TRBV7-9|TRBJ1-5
CASSPGLVGQPQHF
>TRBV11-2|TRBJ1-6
CASSSGPYNSPLHF
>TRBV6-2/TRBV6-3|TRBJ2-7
CASSYWQSYEQYF
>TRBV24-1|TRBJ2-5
CATAGYTETQYF
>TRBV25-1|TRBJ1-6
CASSGTVYNSPLHF
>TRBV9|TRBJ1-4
CASSATGTDNEKLFF
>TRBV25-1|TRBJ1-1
CASRARVHNTEAFF
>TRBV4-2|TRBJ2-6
CASSPRQGQSSGANVLTF
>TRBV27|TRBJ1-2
CASSFGQGGGYTF
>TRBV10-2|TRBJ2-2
CASSVRPGGTGELFF
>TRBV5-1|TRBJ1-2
CASSATNYGYTF
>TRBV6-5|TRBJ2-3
CASIFGESSTDTQYF
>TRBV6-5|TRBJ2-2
CASSPLNTGELFF
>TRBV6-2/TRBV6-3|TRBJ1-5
CASSYSYRGVTYSNQPQHF
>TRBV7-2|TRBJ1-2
CASSLAPWDSGYGYTF
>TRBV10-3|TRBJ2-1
CAISNSVSSYNEQFF
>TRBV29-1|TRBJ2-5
CSVGDRGGETQYF
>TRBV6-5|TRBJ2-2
CASRPGLAIGELFF